This TCR beta chain originates from a study of response to subunit inactivated influenza vaccine. Overall study results and limits: After each seasonal influenza vaccination, few new T cells are recruited, the authors suggested.

One entry per CDR3 protein results from TCRdb running MiXCR on the RT-PCR reads. The table has about 650,000 distinct CDR3 sequences, 15% to 19% seen once. The CDR3 spans 15 residues. Looked up from germline, CDR1 is MNHEY and CDR2 is SVGEGT. J gave up 4 bases and V 8 bases, and 10 bases lay outside the gene matches. Only a few counts were recorded for this clonotype. Its specificity is unknown. The sample was PBMCs from blood, taken approximately 12 days after vaccination. The genes are TRBV6-2 or TRBV6-3 and TRBJ2-3; 9 bases line up with TRBD1. The source of this sequence is a man aged 45-65 years who received an inactivated influenza vaccine. CDR3 residues: CASGTGGASADTQYF. CDR3 coding DNA: TGTGCCAGCGGCACAGGGGGCGCTTCGGCAGATACGCAGTATTTT.